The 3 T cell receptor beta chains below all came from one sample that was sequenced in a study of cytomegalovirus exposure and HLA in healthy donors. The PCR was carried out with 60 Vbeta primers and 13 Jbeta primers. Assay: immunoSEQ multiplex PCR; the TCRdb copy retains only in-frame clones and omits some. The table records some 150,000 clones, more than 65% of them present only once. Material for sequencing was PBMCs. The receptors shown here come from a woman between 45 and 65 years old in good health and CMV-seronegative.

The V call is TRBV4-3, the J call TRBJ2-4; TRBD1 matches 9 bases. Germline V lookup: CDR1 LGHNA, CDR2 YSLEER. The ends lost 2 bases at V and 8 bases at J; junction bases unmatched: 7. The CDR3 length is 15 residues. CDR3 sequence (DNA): TGCGCCAGCAGCCAACCTATGACAGGGGGGTACATTCAGTACTTC. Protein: CASSQPMTGGYIQYF.

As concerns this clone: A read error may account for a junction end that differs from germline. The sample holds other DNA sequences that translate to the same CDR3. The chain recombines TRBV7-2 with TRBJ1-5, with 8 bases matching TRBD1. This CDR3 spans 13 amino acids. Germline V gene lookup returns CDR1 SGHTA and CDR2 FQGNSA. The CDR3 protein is CASSRDRNQPQHF. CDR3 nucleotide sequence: TGTGCCAGCAGCCGGGACAGGAATCAGCCCCAGCACTTT.

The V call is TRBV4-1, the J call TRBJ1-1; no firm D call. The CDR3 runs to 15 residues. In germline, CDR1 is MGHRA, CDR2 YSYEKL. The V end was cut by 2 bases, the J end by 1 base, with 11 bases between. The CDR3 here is CASSQSWASNTEAFF. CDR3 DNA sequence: TGCGCCAGCAGCCAATCCTGGGCCTCGAACACTGAAGCTTTCTTT.